A selection of T cell receptor beta chains follows, all from one sample in a study of T cell repertoires in cytomegalovirus infection. TCRdb re-called the reads through MiXCR, storing one row per CDR3 protein. Of some 450,000 distinct CDR3 sequences in the sample, roughly 31% were seen once. Material for sequencing was PBMCs. All receptors derive from a human donor in good health (CMV status not recorded). Some clones in this sample may be carry-over from other donors' samples. Each CDR3 is given with its conserved first and last residue. Each record gives: J gene, clone size, D gene, V gene, CDR3 DNA, CDR3 protein. The D gene is left open where the match is weak. Clone size is not always given. Where it is, it says once, few, many or a class for expanded clones.

J gene: TRBJ2-2
clone size: -
D gene: -
V gene: TRBV11-2
CDR3 DNA: TGTGCCAGCAGCTTAGCCGGGGGCCGTAACACCGGGGAGCTGTTTTTT
CDR3 protein: CASSLAGGRNTGELFF

J gene: TRBJ1-3
clone size: -
D gene: -
V gene: TRBV7-8
CDR3 DNA: TGTGCCAGCAGCTTAGGTGGCGGACACTCTGGAAACACCATATATTTT
CDR3 protein: CASSLGGGHSGNTIYF

J gene: TRBJ2-1
clone size: -
D gene: -
V gene: TRBV4-2
CDR3 DNA: TGTGCCAGCAGCCAAGGGGGAAAAGTTCGGAGCTCCTACAATGAGCAGTTCTTC
CDR3 protein: CASSQGGKVRSSYNEQFF

J gene: TRBJ1-6
clone size: -
D gene: -
V gene: TRBV5-1
CDR3 DNA: TGCGCCAGCAGCACGGGGACACCCAGCCCTAATTCACCCCTCCACTTT
CDR3 protein: CASSTGTPSPNSPLHF

J gene: TRBJ1-3
clone size: -
D gene: -
V gene: TRBV2
CDR3 DNA: TGTGCCAGCAGCCCGGTGCTCTCTGGAAACACCATATATTTT
CDR3 protein: CASSPVLSGNTIYF

J gene: TRBJ1-2
clone size: few
D gene: TRBD1
V gene: TRBV7-9
CDR3 DNA: TGTGCCAGCAGCACAAGGGACAGGACACAGTATGGCTACACCTTC
CDR3 protein: CASSTRDRTQYGYTF

J gene: TRBJ2-2
clone size: -
D gene: -
V gene: TRBV7-6
CDR3 DNA: TGTGCCAGCAGCCCCCGGGGTAACGGGGGCAGAAACACCGGGGAGCTGTTTTTT
CDR3 protein: CASSPRGNGGRNTGELFF

J gene: TRBJ1-4
clone size: -
D gene: -
V gene: TRBV5-1
CDR3 DNA: TGCGCCAGCAGCCCAAGGACAAGATCGACTAATGAAAAACTGTTTTTT
CDR3 protein: CASSPRTRSTNEKLFF

J gene: TRBJ2-5
clone size: few
D gene: -
V gene: TRBV11-2
CDR3 DNA: TGTGCCAGCAGCTCATGGGGGGCTGGAGAGACCCAGTACTTC
CDR3 protein: CASSSWGAGETQYF

J gene: TRBJ1-5
clone size: few
D gene: TRBD1
V gene: TRBV7-9
CDR3 DNA: TGTGCCAGCAGCCGGACAGGGGGCGAACAGCCCCAGCATTTT
CDR3 protein: CASSRTGGEQPQHF

J gene: TRBJ1-4
clone size: few
D gene: -
V gene: TRBV7-9
CDR3 DNA: TGTGCCAGCAGTTCTCGTCCCTCAGGAGACGAAAAACTGTTTTTT
CDR3 protein: CASSSRPSGDEKLFF

J gene: TRBJ2-7
clone size: few
D gene: -
V gene: TRBV19
CDR3 DNA: TGTGCCAGTAGTACAGCTTCCGGCTACGAGCAGTACTTC
CDR3 protein: CASSTASGYEQYF

J gene: TRBJ2-1
clone size: -
D gene: TRBD2
V gene: TRBV5-1
CDR3 DNA: TGCGCCAGCAGCGCGTTCGTTGGGACTACGCCACATGAGCAGTTCTTC
CDR3 protein: CASSAFVGTTPHEQFF

J gene: TRBJ1-1
clone size: few
D gene: -
V gene: TRBV25-1
CDR3 DNA: TGTGCCAGCAGTGATTCGGTGAACACTGAAGCTTTCTTT
CDR3 protein: CASSDSVNTEAFF

J gene: TRBJ1-6
clone size: -
D gene: TRBD1
V gene: TRBV6-6
CDR3 DNA: TGTGCCAGCACCCTGACATTGGACAGGAATTCACCCCTCCACTTT
CDR3 protein: CASTLTLDRNSPLHF

J gene: TRBJ1-5
clone size: many
D gene: TRBD1
V gene: TRBV19
CDR3 DNA: TGTGCCAGTTCCCGACAGGGCCGGGTGGGCAATCAGCCCCAGCATTTT
CDR3 protein: CASSRQGRVGNQPQHF

J gene: TRBJ1-3
clone size: few
D gene: TRBD1
V gene: TRBV15
CDR3 DNA: TGTGCCACCAGCAGAGGCGGAGGGGGCCCCTCTGGAAACACCATATATTTT
CDR3 protein: CATSRGGGGPSGNTIYF

J gene: TRBJ2-7
clone size: once
D gene: TRBD2
V gene: TRBV11-1
CDR3 DNA: TGTGCCAGCAGCCCCGCCGGACTAGCGCAGGGTACGGTCGAGCAGTACTTC
CDR3 protein: CASSPAGLAQGTVEQYF

J gene: TRBJ2-1
clone size: -
D gene: -
V gene: TRBV12-3/TRBV12-4
CDR3 DNA: TGTGCCAGCAGTTTGATAGCTTTCGATGAGCAGTTCTTC
CDR3 protein: CASSLIAFDEQFF

J gene: TRBJ2-4
clone size: many
D gene: TRBD1
V gene: TRBV7-2
CDR3 DNA: TGTGCCAGCAGCAAACAGGGGGCGACGAAAAACATTCAGTACTTC
CDR3 protein: CASSKQGATKNIQYF

J gene: TRBJ2-5
clone size: -
D gene: -
V gene: TRBV6-6
CDR3 DNA: TGTGCCAGCAGTTACTCGCAGAGCCTTTTCGGGACCCAGTACTTC
CDR3 protein: CASSYSQSLFGTQYF

J gene: TRBJ1-2
clone size: -
D gene: TRBD1
V gene: TRBV20-1
CDR3 DNA: TGCAGTGCTAGAGATGCCCGGGCAGGGGGCCATGGCTACACCTTC
CDR3 protein: CSARDARAGGHGYTF

J gene: TRBJ1-5
clone size: -
D gene: -
V gene: TRBV18
CDR3 DNA: TGTGCCAGCTCACCGGAGTCCCGGAATCAGCCCCAGCATTTT
CDR3 protein: CASSPESRNQPQHF

J gene: TRBJ2-7
clone size: few
D gene: TRBD1
V gene: TRBV18
CDR3 DNA: TGTGCCAGCTCACCGCGACAGGGGGATTCGGAAGAGCAGTACTTC
CDR3 protein: CASSPRQGDSEEQYF

J gene: TRBJ2-7
clone size: -
D gene: -
V gene: TRBV3-1
CDR3 DNA: TGTGCCAGCAGCCAAGATCTGGGGGGGGGGCTGGCGCAGTACTTC
CDR3 protein: CASSQDLGGGLAQYF

J gene: TRBJ1-5
clone size: few
D gene: -
V gene: TRBV12-5
CDR3 DNA: TGTGCTAGTGGTTTGGGGGGTTTCAATCAGCCCCAGCATTTT
CDR3 protein: CASGLGGFNQPQHF

J gene: TRBJ1-1
clone size: -
D gene: TRBD1
V gene: TRBV6-5
CDR3 DNA: TGTGCCAGCAGTATTTTTATCCCCGGGACAGGGTACACTGAAGATTTCTTT
CDR3 protein: CASSIFIPGTGYTEDFF

J gene: TRBJ1-4
clone size: -
D gene: -
V gene: TRBV6-8
CDR3 DNA: TGTGCCAGCAGAAAAAAGGTCACAACTAATGAAAAACTGTTTTTT
CDR3 protein: CASRKKVTTNEKLFF

J gene: TRBJ1-5
clone size: few
D gene: -
V gene: TRBV19
CDR3 DNA: TGTGCCAGTAGTATAAGACAAGTCGATCAGCCCCAGCATTTT
CDR3 protein: CASSIRQVDQPQHF

J gene: TRBJ2-5
clone size: many
D gene: -
V gene: TRBV7-2
CDR3 DNA: TGTGCCAGCAGCTCGAATGGATTAGCGGACCTTCTCGAGACCCAGTACTTC
CDR3 protein: CASSSNGLADLLETQYF

J gene: TRBJ1-6
clone size: few
D gene: TRBD1
V gene: TRBV28
CDR3 DNA: TGTGCCATTTCGACCCGGGGACAGACCTATTCACCCCTCCACTTT
CDR3 protein: CAISTRGQTYSPLHF

J gene: TRBJ1-5
clone size: many
D gene: -
V gene: TRBV7-9
CDR3 DNA: TGTGCCAGCAGCTTAGGGTTTAATCAGCCCCAGCATTTT
CDR3 protein: CASSLGFNQPQHF

J gene: TRBJ2-5
clone size: few
D gene: -
V gene: TRBV7-9
CDR3 DNA: TGTGCCAGCAGCTATCGAGCGGGTGTGGAGACCCAGTACTTC
CDR3 protein: CASSYRAGVETQYF

J gene: TRBJ1-5
clone size: -
D gene: -
V gene: TRBV20-1
CDR3 DNA: TGCAGTTCTAGGCAGGCCTATAGCAATCAGCCCCAGCATTTT
CDR3 protein: CSSRQAYSNQPQHF

J gene: TRBJ2-7
clone size: -
D gene: -
V gene: TRBV20-1
CDR3 DNA: TGCAGTGCTAGCAGGCTTCCAAGCTCCTACGAGCAGTACTTC
CDR3 protein: CSASRLPSSYEQYF

J gene: TRBJ1-1
clone size: -
D gene: -
V gene: TRBV5-5
CDR3 DNA: TGTGCCAGCAGCTTGGTGCGCACTGAAGCTTTCTTT
CDR3 protein: CASSLVRTEAFF

J gene: TRBJ2-3
clone size: few
D gene: TRBD2
V gene: TRBV10-3
CDR3 DNA: TGTGCCATCAGTGAAGCTTTAGCGGGGGGGAGCGGTGATACGCAGTATTTT
CDR3 protein: CAISEALAGGSGDTQYF

J gene: TRBJ2-7
clone size: -
D gene: TRBD2
V gene: TRBV6-6
CDR3 DNA: TGTGCCAGCAGTTACAGGCCTCTCAGCGGGGGGGCTCAGGGCTCCTACGAGCAGTACTTC
CDR3 protein: CASSYRPLSGGAQGSYEQYF

J gene: TRBJ2-5
clone size: -
D gene: -
V gene: TRBV7-6
CDR3 DNA: TGTGCCAGCAGCTTAAGGGGAATGTACCAAGAGACCCAGTACTTC
CDR3 protein: CASSLRGMYQETQYF

J gene: TRBJ2-1
clone size: -
D gene: -
V gene: TRBV4-1
CDR3 DNA: TGCGCCAGCAGCCAAGAGTCCAGATACAATGAGCAGTTCTTC
CDR3 protein: CASSQESRYNEQFF

J gene: TRBJ1-5
clone size: few
D gene: TRBD1
V gene: TRBV6-2/TRBV6-3
CDR3 DNA: TGTGCCAGCAGTTACATACGACAGGGGCTCGACCAGCCCCAGCATTTT
CDR3 protein: CASSYIRQGLDQPQHF

J gene: TRBJ2-3
clone size: -
D gene: TRBD2
V gene: TRBV7-4
CDR3 DNA: TGTGCCAGCAGCTTATCGGTTAGCGGGGGCGAAGATACGCAGTATTTT
CDR3 protein: CASSLSVSGGEDTQYF

J gene: TRBJ2-3
clone size: -
D gene: -
V gene: TRBV5-1
CDR3 DNA: TGCGCCAGCGACCTGGGCCAAACAAGCACAGATACGCAGTATTTT
CDR3 protein: CASDLGQTSTDTQYF

J gene: TRBJ2-2
clone size: -
D gene: -
V gene: TRBV10-1
CDR3 DNA: TGCGCCATCAGTGAGTCGACTAAGAACACCGGGGAGCTGTTTTTT
CDR3 protein: CAISESTKNTGELFF

J gene: TRBJ1-1
clone size: -
D gene: -
V gene: TRBV3-1
CDR3 DNA: TGTGCCAGCAGCCTCGGAACGCCGGGCACTGAAGCTTTCTTT
CDR3 protein: CASSLGTPGTEAFF

J gene: TRBJ2-2
clone size: -
D gene: TRBD2
V gene: TRBV24-1
CDR3 DNA: TGTGCCACCAGTGATCCATGGGACAGCACCGGGACTAGCGGTTCCGGGGAGCTGTTTTTT
CDR3 protein: CATSDPWDSTGTSGSGELFF

J gene: TRBJ2-3
clone size: few
D gene: TRBD2
V gene: TRBV12-3/TRBV12-4
CDR3 DNA: TGTGCCAGCAGTTTTGAGGGAACTAGCGGGGTAGGAGATACGCAGTATTTT
CDR3 protein: CASSFEGTSGVGDTQYF